The present T cell receptor beta chain was sequenced within a study of T cells in Graves' hyperthyroidism and ophthalmopathy. A patient was excluded if there was uncontrolled infection, other autoimmune disease, pregnancy or lactation. Thyroid ultrasound and orbital computed tomography, with clinical symptoms and serum thyroxine and TRAb, informed diagnoses. Study-wide findings and caveats: Blood also showed most of the thyroid clonotypes that were expanded above 0.001. A model of 13 V-J pairs discriminated ophthalmopathy from stable hyperthyroidism.

With regard to this clonotype: No antigen is known for it.

Trimming left V 2 bases short and J 5 bases short, with 16 bases between. Germline-derived CDR1 and CDR2 are SQVTM and ANQGSEA. This CDR3 is built from 15 residues. Amplified TCR beta CDR3 regions came from RNA transcripts. Using the HTBI primer set, a first-round RT-PCR was run on the TCR CDR3. MiXCR, run by TCRdb on the multiplex PCR reads, gives a single entry per CDR3 protein. The profile shows roughly 570,000 distinct CDR3 sequences, just over 45% of them singletons. The chain couples TRBV29-1 to TRBJ2-1; no firm D call. The source material was peripheral blood or thyroid tissue (not recorded which). The clonotype comes from an adult woman with Graves' disease, either hyperthyroidism or ophthalmopathy (not recorded which). This CDR3 is CSVELRWRLHNEQFF. The CDR3 nucleotides read TGCAGCGTTGAACTCCGATGGCGGCTCCACAATGAGCAGTTCTTC.